Presented here are 27 T cell receptor beta chains from one specimen sequenced in a study of T-cell reconstitution after alpha-beta-depleted transplantation in children. It was with unique molecular identifiers that the TCRbeta library was prepared. One entry per CDR3 protein results from TCRdb running MiXCR on the PCR reads. This sample has about 280,000 distinct CDR3 sequences, with approximately 10% found just once. The source was peripheral blood, collected 180 days after TCRalphabeta/CD19-depleted stem cell transplant. Receptor source: a male patient aged 2 to 9 who had a stem cell transplant for chronic granulomatous disease, so the T cells may come from the graft donor.

Many counts were recorded for this clonotype. The rearrangement links TRBV5-5 to TRBJ2-2; D might be TRBD2 (6 bases). V shed 1 base and J shed 0 bases, with 13 bases lying between them. This CDR3 comprises 17 residues. Germline V CDR1 and CDR2: SGHKS, YYEKEE (reference sequence). CDR3 amino acids: CASSLLGGSANTGELFF. Written as DNA, the CDR3 is TGTGCCAGCAGCTTGTTGGGGGGAAGCGCGAACACCGGGGAGCTGTTTTTT. The whole variable domain, filled in from reference TRBV5-5 and TRBJ2-2, reads DAGVTQSPTHLIKTRGQQVTLRCSPISGHKSVSWYQQVLGQGPQFIFQYYEKEERGRGNFPDRFSARQFPNYSSELNVNALLLGDSALYLCASSLLGGSANTGELFFGEGSRLTVL.

This clonotype turned up a few times. The V gene is TRBV13, the J gene TRBJ2-7; 7 bases match TRBD2. V lost 5 bases to trimming and J lost 4 bases; unmatched junction nucleotides: 17. The CDR3 loop spans 17 amino acids. Germline V gives CDR1 PRHDT, CDR2 FYEKMQ (reference sequence). In DNA, the CDR3 is TGTGCCAGCAGCCCCCTCGACCGGGACTACCTTAGGTACGAGCAGTACTTC. This encodes CASSPLDRDYLRYEQYF.

This clonotype was counted at least ten times. CDR3 nucleotide sequence: TGTGCCAGCAGCGCCCAACAGGGTGACTACACCTTC. Translating it yields CASSAQQGDYTF. This rearrangement joins TRBV27 to TRBJ1-2, with D maybe TRBD1 (6 bases). Germline V gives CDR1 MNHEY, CDR2 SMNVEV (reference sequence). The V gene lost 6 bases and the J gene lost 10 bases, with 15 bases spanning the gap. The CDR3 runs 12 residues.

Many counts were recorded for this clonotype. V gene TRBV11-2 combines with J gene TRBJ2-3; 7 bases align to TRBD1. The CDR3 consists of 15 residues. Germline trimming cut 2 bases from V and 1 base from J; bases unmatched to any gene: 3. Germline V gene data show CDR1 as SGHAT and CDR2 as FQNNGV. The CDR3 DNA reads TGTGCCAGCAGCTTAACAGGGGCCCGCACAGATACGCAGTATTTT. Translation gives CASSLTGARTDTQYF.

This clonotype was detected a few times. V and J are TRBV15 and TRBJ1-5; TRBD1 is a possible D gene (5 bases). With 0 bases removed from V and 6 bases from J, the gap between germline ends came to 12 bases. The CDR3 has 15 amino acids. Per germline, CDR1 LNHNV and CDR2 YYDKDF (reference sequence). This chain's CDR3 is CATSRDPSRVQPQHF. DNA of the CDR3: TGTGCCACCAGCAGAGACCCTTCCAGGGTTCAGCCCCAGCATTTT.

This clonotype showed up many times. The chain carries TRBV7-9 and TRBJ2-1; D perhaps matches TRBD2 (6 bases). The CDR3 contains 15 residues. Germline CDR1 reads SEHNR; CDR2 reads FQNEAQ (reference sequence). V dropped 5 bases and J dropped 0 bases, with 11 bases sitting between them. CDR3 bases: TGTGCCAGCAGCCCCGGGACTTACTCCTACAATGAGCAGTTCTTC. This encodes CASSPGTYSYNEQFF. Full variable domain (outside the CDR3, taken from reference TRBV7-9 and TRBJ2-1): DTGVSQNPRHKITKRGQNVTFRCDPISEHNRLYWYRQTLGQGPEFLTYFQNEAQLEKSRLLSDRFSAERPKGSFSTLEIQRTEQGDSAMYLCASSPGTYSYNEQFFGPGTRLTVL.

This clonotype was detected ten times or more. The chain joins TRBV5-1 to TRBJ1-4; no definite D call. Between the trimmed V and J ends, which lost 0 bases and 3 bases, there was a span of 9 bases. The CDR3 is 15 residues long. Germline V lookup: CDR1 SGHRS, CDR2 YFSETQ. This CDR3 reads CASSLDTWANEKLFF. The CDR3 nucleotides read TGCGCCAGCAGCTTGGACACCTGGGCTAATGAAAAACTGTTTTTT. Drawing the rest from reference TRBV5-1 and TRBJ1-4, the complete variable domain is KAGVTQTPRYLIKTRGQQVTLSCSPISGHRSVSWYQQTPGQGLQFLFEYFSETQRNKGNFPGRFSGRQFSNSRSEMNVSTLELGDSALYLCASSLDTWANEKLFFGSGTQLSVL.

A single count supports this clonotype. This may come from a read error, since a much larger clone is one base off. DNA of the CDR3: TGTGCCAGCAGTCACCTAGGCGGGGGCGGGAATGAGCAGTTCTTC. Translating gives CASSHLGGGGNEQFF. The chain is built from TRBV27 and TRBJ2-1, with D maybe TRBD2 (7 bases). Trimming stripped 5 bases from V and 7 bases from J, with 18 bases between. The germline V gene has CDR1 MNHEY and CDR2 SMNVEV (reference sequence). The CDR3 length is 15 residues.

This clonotype was counted many times. The chain employs TRBV10-3 and TRBJ2-3; 9 bases line up with TRBD1. Per the germline V gene, CDR1 is ENHRY and CDR2 is SYGVKD. The V and J ends lost 3 bases and 3 bases, in that order; junction bases with no gene match: 7. The CDR3 is made up of 16 amino acids. The CDR3 spells CAISDDRGFNTDTQYF. In nucleotides, the CDR3 is TGTGCCATCAGTGATGACAGGGGGTTTAATACAGATACGCAGTATTTT.

For this clonotype: With a much larger clone just one base away, this may be a read error. The V gene is TRBV29-1, the J gene TRBJ2-1; no definite D call. The V end was cut by 3 bases, the J end by 3 bases, with 3 bases between. This CDR3 region has 11 residues. Germline CDR1 SQVTM, CDR2 ANQGSEA. CDR3 nucleotide sequence: TGCAGCGTTGAGTACTACAATGAGCAGTTCTTC. Translated, it gives CSVEYYNEQFF.

Ten or more counts support this clonotype. The genes are TRBV12-3 or TRBV12-4 and TRBJ2-3; the D is unclear. V dropped 5 bases and J dropped 0 bases, with 3 bases sitting between them. The CDR3 runs 12 residues. CDR3 amino acids: CASSQSTDTQYF. CDR3 DNA sequence: TGTGCCAGCAGTCAGAGCACAGATACGCAGTATTTT.

The table lists this clonotype with many counts. The gene calls are TRBV27 and TRBJ2-1; 8 bases align to TRBD2. V was clipped by 7 bases and J by 5 bases; unmatched bases: 7. CDR1 and CDR2 (germline): MNHEY, SMNVEV (reference sequence). This CDR3 comprises 14 residues. CDR3 coding DNA: TGTGCCAGCAAGACCGGGACTAGAAACAATGAGCAGTTCTTC. This encodes CASKTGTRNNEQFF.

V is TRBV2 and J is TRBJ2-1; D remains ambiguous. CDR3 length: 14 residues. V was pared by 1 base and J by 0 bases, with 4 bases between. Germline CDR1 reads SNHLY; CDR2 reads FYNNEI. Here the CDR3 reads CASSEVSSYNEQFF. In DNA form, the CDR3 reads TGTGCCAGCAGTGAAGTGAGCTCCTACAATGAGCAGTTCTTC.

The chain employs TRBV3-1 and TRBJ1-4; D ambiguous. With 3 bases removed from V and 8 bases from J, the gap between germline ends came to 25 bases. CDR3 length: 18 amino acids. Germline assignment: CDR1 LGHDT and CDR2 YNNKEL (reference sequence). The chain's CDR3 is CASSHVSIGAWAMEKLFF. The CDR3 DNA reads as TGTGCCAGCAGCCACGTATCGATCGGCGCGTGGGCGATGGAAAAACTGTTTTTT. The full variable domain, its missing parts supplied by reference TRBV3-1 and TRBJ1-4, is DTAVSQTPKYLVTQMGNDKSIKCEQNLGHDTMYWYKQDSKKFLKIMFSYNNKELIINETVPNRFSPKSPDKAHLNLHINSLELGDSAVYFCASSHVSIGAWAMEKLFFGSGTQLSVL.

This clonotype appeared many times. This rearrangement joins TRBV28 to TRBJ2-1, with D maybe TRBD2 (5 bases). The germline V and J ends were trimmed by 8 bases and 9 bases, with 20 bases remaining between them. Per germline, CDR1 MDHEN and CDR2 SYDVKM. CDR3 size: 14 residues. The CDR3 sequence is CASGVELGRGEQFF. As DNA, the CDR3 is TGTGCCAGCGGGGTGGAACTAGGTCGGGGTGAGCAGTTCTTC.

Many counts were recorded for this clonotype. The chain has TRBV12-3 or TRBV12-4 and TRBJ2-3; D uncertain. With 3 bases removed from V and 0 bases from J, the gap between germline ends came to 13 bases. The CDR3 runs to 16 residues. In DNA, the CDR3 is TGTGCCAGCAGTTTTGGTGACATTTCGAGCACAGATACGCAGTATTTT. Encoded protein: CASSFGDISSTDTQYF.

In this sample, this clonotype turned up many times. The chain employs TRBV5-1 and TRBJ2-2; 8 nucleotides align to TRBD1. The V gene end was trimmed by 4 bases and the J gene end by 8 bases; junction bases not matched to a gene: 7. CDR3 length: 14 residues. Germline V gene lookup returns CDR1 SGHRS and CDR2 YFSETQ. CDR3 region: CASSATGDGGELFF. For the CDR3, the DNA is TGCGCCAGCAGCGCGACAGGGGACGGTGGGGAGCTGTTTTTT.

In this sample, this clonotype turned up many times. Since the CDR3 does not end with the conserved phenylalanine or tryptophan, this likely comes from a read error. No DNA is shown, since the ends of the CDR3 on it are uncertain; the CDR3 is the one TCRdb lists. The rearrangement uses TRBV29-1 and TRBJ2-1; whether TRBD2, the table's D call, matches the DNA was not checked. The CDR3 sequence runs 13 residues, both termini included. In germline, CDR1 is SQVTM, CDR2 ANQGSEA. The CDR3: CSVEDRASGPPFL.

Regarding this clonotype: A much larger clone is a single base away; this may be a read error. The chain uses TRBV12-3 or TRBV12-4 and TRBJ2-3; TRBD1 might be the D (6 bases). CDR3 length: 16 amino acids. With 4 bases removed from V and 4 bases from J, the gap between germline ends came to 18 bases. The CDR3 DNA follows: TGTGCCAGCAGTTCGGGGACAACCCGGCGCGCAGATACGCAGTATTTT. Its protein is CASSSGTTRRADTQYF.

This clonotype was counted many times. The rearrangement joins TRBV7-2 to TRBJ2-7, with unresolved D. V lost 1 base, J lost 3 bases, and 13 bases lay in between. The CDR3 totals 15 residues. Germline assignment: CDR1 SGHTA and CDR2 FQGNSA. The CDR3 nucleotides read TGTGCCAGCAGCTTAGAGGGTCAGCCCCTCTACGAGCAGTACTTC. Translated, it gives CASSLEGQPLYEQYF.

This clonotype occurred many times. The V and J genes are TRBV12-3 or TRBV12-4 and TRBJ1-5; 7 bases align to TRBD1. The CDR3 has 14 amino acids. Trimming at V came to 6 bases and at J to 1 base, leaving 3 bases not matched to a gene. The DNA of the CDR3 is TGTGCCAGCAGACAGGGGTTCAGCAATCAGCCCCAGCATTTT. It is translated as CASRQGFSNQPQHF.

CDR3 sequence: CAIRSDSNQPQHF. As DNA, the CDR3 is TGTGCCATCAGATCGGACAGCAATCAGCCCCAGCATTTT. This chain uses TRBV10-3 with TRBJ1-5; no definite D call. The CDR3 has 13 amino acids. V gave up 6 bases and J gave up 1 base, with 7 bases separating them. CDR1 and CDR2 (germline): ENHRY, SYGVKD.

This clonotype was seen repeatedly, ten times or more. The chain joins TRBV12-3 or TRBV12-4 to TRBJ1-5, with TRBD1 as a possible D gene (6 bases). The ends were cut back, 4 bases at V and 7 bases at J, with 11 bases in the middle. The CDR3 is made up of 13 amino acids. CDR3 residues: CASSSGVGQPQHF. CDR3 DNA sequence: TGTGCCAGCAGTTCAGGGGTTGGCCAGCCCCAGCATTTT.

There are many counts of this clonotype. The rearrangement links TRBV7-9 to TRBJ2-7; 10 nucleotides line up with TRBD2. V gave up 9 bases and J gave up 5 bases; unmatched junction bases: 7. This CDR3 comprises 13 residues. Germline lookup yields CDR1 SEHNR and CDR2 FQNEAQ (reference sequence). The CDR3: CASSLAGGNEQYF. CDR3 bases: TGTGCCAGTTCTTTAGCGGGAGGTAACGAGCAGTACTTC.

This clonotype has at least ten counts. This sequence joins TRBV29-1 and TRBJ2-5, with 9 positions matching TRBD1. The germline V gene encodes CDR1 SQVTM and CDR2 ANQGSEA. V dropped 6 bases and J dropped 6; count of bases not matched to a gene: 5. The CDR3 is 12 amino acids. The CDR3 DNA sequence: TGCAGCGTGGGGGGACAGGGAAAGACCCAGTACTTC. This sequence encodes CSVGGQGKTQYF.

In this sample, this clonotype turned up many times. The chain combines TRBV9 with TRBJ2-2; the D is unclear. With 2 bases removed from V and 14 bases from J, the gap between germline ends came to 7 bases. The CDR3 sequence is 10 residues long. Per the germline V gene, CDR1 is SGDLS and CDR2 is YYNGEE. DNA of the CDR3: TGTGCCAGCAGCGTCTTGTACCTGTTTTTT. Encoded protein: CASSVLYLFF.

This clonotype was counted a few times. The rearrangement joins TRBV20-1 to TRBJ1-3; D call uncertain. V lost 6 bases to trimming and J lost 0 bases, with 6 bases between them. The CDR3 totals 12 residues. Germline V gene data show CDR1 as DFQATT and CDR2 as SNEGSKA (reference sequence). CDR3 nucleotides: TGCAGTGCCGGAATCTCTGGAAACACCATATATTTT. It is translated as CSAGISGNTIYF.